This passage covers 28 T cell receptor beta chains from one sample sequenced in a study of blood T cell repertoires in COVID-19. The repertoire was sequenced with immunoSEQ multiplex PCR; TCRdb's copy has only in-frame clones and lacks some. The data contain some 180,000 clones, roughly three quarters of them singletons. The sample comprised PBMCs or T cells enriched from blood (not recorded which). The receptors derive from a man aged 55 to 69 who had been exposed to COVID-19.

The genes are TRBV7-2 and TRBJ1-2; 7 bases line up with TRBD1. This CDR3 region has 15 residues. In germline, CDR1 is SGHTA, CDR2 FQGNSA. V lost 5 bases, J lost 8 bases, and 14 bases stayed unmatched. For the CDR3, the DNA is TGTGCCAGCAGCCTGCCGGGACAGCAGGCCCCGGGCTACACCTTC. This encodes CASSLPGQQAPGYTF.

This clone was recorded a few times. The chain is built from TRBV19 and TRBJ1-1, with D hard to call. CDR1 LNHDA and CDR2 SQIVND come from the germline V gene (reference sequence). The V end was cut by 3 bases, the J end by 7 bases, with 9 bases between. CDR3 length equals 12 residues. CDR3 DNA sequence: TGTGCCAGTAGTATGAGGGTACATGAAGCTTTCTTT. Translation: CASSMRVHEAFF. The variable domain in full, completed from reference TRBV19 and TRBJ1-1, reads DGGITQSPKYLFRKEGQNVTLSCEQNLNHDAMYWYRQDPGQGLRLIYYSQIVNDFQKGDIAEGYSVSREKKESFPLTVTSAQKNPTAFYLCASSMRVHEAFFGQGTRLTVV.

The CDR3, as DNA: TGTGCCAGCAGCTTAGCCCCACCGGCAGGCAACCCCTACGAGCAGTACTTC. It encodes CASSLAPPAGNPYEQYF. The chain is built from TRBV7-6 and TRBJ2-7, with no clear D. Trimming pared 0 bases from V and 2 bases from J, leaving 17 bases between. The V gene's germline CDR1 is SGHVS and CDR2 FNYEAQ. The CDR3 extends over 17 amino acids.

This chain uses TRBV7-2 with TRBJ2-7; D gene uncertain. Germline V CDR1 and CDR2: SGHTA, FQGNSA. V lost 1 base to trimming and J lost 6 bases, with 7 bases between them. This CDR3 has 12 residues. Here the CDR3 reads CASSLDEFEQYF. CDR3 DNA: TGTGCCAGCAGCTTAGACGAGTTCGAGCAGTACTTC.

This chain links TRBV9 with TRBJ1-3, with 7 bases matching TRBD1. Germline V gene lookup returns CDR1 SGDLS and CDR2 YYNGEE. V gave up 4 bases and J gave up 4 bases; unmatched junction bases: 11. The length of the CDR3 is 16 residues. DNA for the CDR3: TGTGCCAGCAGCTCCGGGACAGTAGCGGCCGGAAACACCATATATTTT. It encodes CASSSGTVAAGNTIYF.

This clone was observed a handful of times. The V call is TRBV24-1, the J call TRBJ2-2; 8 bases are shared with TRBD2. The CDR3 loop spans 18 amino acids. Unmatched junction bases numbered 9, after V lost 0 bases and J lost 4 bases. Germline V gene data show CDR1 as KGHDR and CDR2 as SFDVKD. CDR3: CATSDLSRLAGTTGELFF. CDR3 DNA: TGTGCCACCAGTGATTTGTCGCGGCTAGCGGGCACCACCGGGGAGCTGTTTTTT.

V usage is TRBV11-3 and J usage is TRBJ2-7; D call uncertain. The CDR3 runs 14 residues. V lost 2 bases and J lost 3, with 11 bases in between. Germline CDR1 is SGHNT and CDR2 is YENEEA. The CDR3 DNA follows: TGTGCCAGCAGCTTATATCCGGAGTACTACGAGCAGTACTTC. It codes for CASSLYPEYYEQYF.

The CDR3 spells CASMNRVSQYEQYF. The CDR3 DNA reads as TGTGCCAGCATGAACAGGGTTTCCCAGTACGAGCAGTACTTC. The chain carries TRBV6-5 and TRBJ2-7; perhaps TRBD1 as D (6 bases). Germline CDR1 and CDR2: MNHEY and SVGAGI. V was shortened by 7 bases and J by 4 bases, with 17 bases between the two germline ends. This CDR3 is 14 amino acids long.

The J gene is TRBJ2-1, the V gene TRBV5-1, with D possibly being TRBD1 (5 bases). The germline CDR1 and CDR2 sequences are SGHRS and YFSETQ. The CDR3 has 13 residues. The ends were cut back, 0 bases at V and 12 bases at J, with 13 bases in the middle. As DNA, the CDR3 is TGCGCCAGCAGCTTGGGGCCAGCAGGGTTGCAGTTCTTC. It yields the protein CASSLGPAGLQFF.

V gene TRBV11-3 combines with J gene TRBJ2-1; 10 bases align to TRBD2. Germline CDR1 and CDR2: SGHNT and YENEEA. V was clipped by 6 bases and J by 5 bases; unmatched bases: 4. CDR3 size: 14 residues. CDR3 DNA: TGTGCCAGCAGTCGGACTAGCGGTGACAATGAGCAGTTCTTC. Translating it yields CASSRTSGDNEQFF.

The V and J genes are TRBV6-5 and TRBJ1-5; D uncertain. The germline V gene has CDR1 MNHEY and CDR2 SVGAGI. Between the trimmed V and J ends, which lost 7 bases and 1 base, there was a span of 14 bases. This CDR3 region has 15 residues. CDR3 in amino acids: CASTQIPGSNQPQHF. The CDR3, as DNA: TGTGCCAGCACTCAGATCCCAGGAAGCAATCAGCCCCAGCATTTT.

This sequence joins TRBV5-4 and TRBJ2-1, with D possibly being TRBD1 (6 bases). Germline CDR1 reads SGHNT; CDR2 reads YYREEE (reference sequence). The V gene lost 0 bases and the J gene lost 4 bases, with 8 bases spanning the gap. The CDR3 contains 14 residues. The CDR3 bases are TGTGCCAGCAGCTTGGACGACAGGTACAATGAGCAGTTCTTC. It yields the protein CASSLDDRYNEQFF.

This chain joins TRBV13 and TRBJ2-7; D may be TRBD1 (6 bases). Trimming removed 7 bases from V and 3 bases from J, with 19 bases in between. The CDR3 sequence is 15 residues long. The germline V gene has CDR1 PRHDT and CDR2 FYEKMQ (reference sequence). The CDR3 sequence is CASTPRGHGFYEQYF. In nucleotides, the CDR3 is TGTGCCAGCACCCCAAGGGGACATGGCTTCTACGAGCAGTACTTC.

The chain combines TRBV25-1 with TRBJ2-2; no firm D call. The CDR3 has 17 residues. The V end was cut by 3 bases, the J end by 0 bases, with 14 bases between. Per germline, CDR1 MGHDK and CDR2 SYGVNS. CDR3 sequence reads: CASSELLRTSNTGELFF. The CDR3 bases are TGTGCCAGCAGTGAGTTGCTCCGAACTTCGAACACCGGGGAGCTGTTTTTT. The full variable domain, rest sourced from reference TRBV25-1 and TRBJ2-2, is EADIYQTPRYLVIGTGKKITLECSQTMGHDKMYWYQQDPGMELHLIHYSYGVNSTEKGDLSSESTVSRIRTEHFPLTLESARPSHTSQYLCASSELLRTSNTGELFFGEGSRLTVL.

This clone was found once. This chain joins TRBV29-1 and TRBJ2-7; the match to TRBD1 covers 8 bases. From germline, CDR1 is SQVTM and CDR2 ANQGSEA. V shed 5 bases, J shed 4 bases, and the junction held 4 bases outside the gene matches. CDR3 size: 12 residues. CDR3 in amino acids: CSVTGGIYEQYF. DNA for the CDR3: TGCAGCGTTACAGGGGGAATATACGAGCAGTACTTC.

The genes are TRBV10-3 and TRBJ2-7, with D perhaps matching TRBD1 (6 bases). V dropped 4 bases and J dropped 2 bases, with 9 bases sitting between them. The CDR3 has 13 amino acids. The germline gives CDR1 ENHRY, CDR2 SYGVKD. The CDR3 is CAISGTVTYEQYF. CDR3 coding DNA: TGTGCCATCAGTGGGACAGTAACCTACGAGCAGTACTTC.

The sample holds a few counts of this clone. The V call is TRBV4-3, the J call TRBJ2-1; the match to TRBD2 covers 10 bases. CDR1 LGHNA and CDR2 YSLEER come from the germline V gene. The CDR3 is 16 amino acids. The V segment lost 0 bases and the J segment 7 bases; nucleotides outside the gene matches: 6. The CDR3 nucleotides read TGCGCCAGCAGCCAAGATATAAGCGGGAGGGGGAATGAGCAGTTCTTC. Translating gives CASSQDISGRGNEQFF.

The CDR3 sequence is CASSYGGRNTGELFF. CDR3 nucleotides: TGTGCCAGCAGCTATGGGGGGAGGAACACCGGGGAGCTGTTTTTT. The chain joins TRBV9 to TRBJ2-2; D perhaps matches TRBD2 (6 bases). Germline lookup yields CDR1 SGDLS and CDR2 YYNGEE. V shed 4 bases and J shed 1 base, with 11 bases lying between them. This CDR3 has 15 amino acids.

The DNA of the CDR3 is TGTGCCAGCAGCTTAGGGGCCCGGGACAGGGGGGACCCTAACTATGGCTACACCTTC. This codes for CASSLGARDRGDPNYGYTF. This chain uses TRBV7-8 with TRBJ1-2; 11 nucleotides match TRBD1. V was clipped by 1 base and J by 0 bases; unmatched bases: 10. The CDR3 has 19 amino acids. Germline lookup yields CDR1 SGHVS and CDR2 FQNEAQ.

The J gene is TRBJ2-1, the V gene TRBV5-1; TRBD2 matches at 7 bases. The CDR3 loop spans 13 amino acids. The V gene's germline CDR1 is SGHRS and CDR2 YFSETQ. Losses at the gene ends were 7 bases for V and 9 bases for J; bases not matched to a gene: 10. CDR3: CASGQRLAGEQFF. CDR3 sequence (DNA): TGCGCCAGCGGACAAAGACTAGCTGGTGAGCAGTTCTTC. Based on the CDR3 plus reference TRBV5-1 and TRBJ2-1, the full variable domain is KAGVTQTPRYLIKTRGQQVTLSCSPISGHRSVSWYQQTPGQGLQFLFEYFSETQRNKGNFPGRFSGRQFSNSRSEMNVSTLELGDSALYLCASGQRLAGEQFFGPGTRLTVL.

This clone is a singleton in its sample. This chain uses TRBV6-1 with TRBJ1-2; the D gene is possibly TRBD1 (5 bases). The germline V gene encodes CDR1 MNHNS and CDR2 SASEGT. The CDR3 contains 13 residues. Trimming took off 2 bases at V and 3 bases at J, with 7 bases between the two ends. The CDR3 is CASSEFRDYGYTF. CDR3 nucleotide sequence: TGTGCCAGCAGTGAATTCAGGGACTATGGCTACACCTTC.

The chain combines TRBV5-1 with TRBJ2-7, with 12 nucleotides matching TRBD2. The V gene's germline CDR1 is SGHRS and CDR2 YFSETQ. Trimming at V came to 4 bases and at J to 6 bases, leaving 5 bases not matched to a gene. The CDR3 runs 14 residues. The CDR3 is CASSPTSGSPEQYF. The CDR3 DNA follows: TGCGCCAGCAGCCCGACTAGCGGGAGCCCCGAGCAGTACTTC. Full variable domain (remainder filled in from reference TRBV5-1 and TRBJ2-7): KAGVTQTPRYLIKTRGQQVTLSCSPISGHRSVSWYQQTPGQGLQFLFEYFSETQRNKGNFPGRFSGRQFSNSRSEMNVSTLELGDSALYLCASSPTSGSPEQYFGPGTRLTVT.

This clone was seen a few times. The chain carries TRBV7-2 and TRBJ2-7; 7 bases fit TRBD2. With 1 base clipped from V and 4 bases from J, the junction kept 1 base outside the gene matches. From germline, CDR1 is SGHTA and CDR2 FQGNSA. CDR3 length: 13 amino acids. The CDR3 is CASSLELAYEQYF. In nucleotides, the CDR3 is TGTGCCAGCAGCTTAGAACTAGCGTACGAGCAGTACTTC. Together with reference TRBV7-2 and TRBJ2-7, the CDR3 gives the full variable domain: GAGVSQSPSNKVTEKGKDVELRCDPISGHTALYWYRQSLGQGLEFLIYFQGNSAPDKSGLPSDRFSAERTGGSVSTLTIQRTQQEDSAVYLCASSLELAYEQYFGPGTRLTVT.

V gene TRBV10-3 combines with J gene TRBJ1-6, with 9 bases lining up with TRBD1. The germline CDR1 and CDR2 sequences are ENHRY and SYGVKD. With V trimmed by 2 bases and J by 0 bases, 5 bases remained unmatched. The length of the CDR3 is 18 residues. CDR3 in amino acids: CAISETGGPSSYNSPLHF. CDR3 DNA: TGTGCCATCAGTGAGACAGGGGGCCCCAGCTCCTATAATTCACCCCTCCACTTT.

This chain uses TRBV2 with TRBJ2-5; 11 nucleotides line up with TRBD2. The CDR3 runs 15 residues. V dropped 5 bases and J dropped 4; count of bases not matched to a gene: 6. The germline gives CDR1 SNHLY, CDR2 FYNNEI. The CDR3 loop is CASSSLAGAGETQYF. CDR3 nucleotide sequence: TGTGCCAGCAGTTCACTAGCGGGAGCGGGAGAGACCCAGTACTTC.

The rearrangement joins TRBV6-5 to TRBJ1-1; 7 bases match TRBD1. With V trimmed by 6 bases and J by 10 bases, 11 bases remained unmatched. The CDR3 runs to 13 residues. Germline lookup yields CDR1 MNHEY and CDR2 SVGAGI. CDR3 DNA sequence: TGTGCCAGCAGCCGAGCCCCGGGACAGCGAGCTTTCTTT. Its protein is CASSRAPGQRAFF.

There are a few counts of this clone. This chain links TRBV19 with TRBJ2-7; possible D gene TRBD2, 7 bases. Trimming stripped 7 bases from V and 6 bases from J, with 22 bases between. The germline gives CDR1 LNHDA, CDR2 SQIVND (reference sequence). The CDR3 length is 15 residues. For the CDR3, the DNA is TGTGCCAGTAATTTGAAGGCGGGGGACATCGGCGAGCAGTACTTC. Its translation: CASNLKAGDIGEQYF.

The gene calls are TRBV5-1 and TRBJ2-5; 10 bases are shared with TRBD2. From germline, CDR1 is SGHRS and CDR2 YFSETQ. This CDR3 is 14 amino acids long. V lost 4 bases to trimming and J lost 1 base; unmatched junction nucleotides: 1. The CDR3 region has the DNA TGCGCCAGCAGCGCTAGCGGGAGCCAAGAGACCCAGTACTTC. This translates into CASSASGSQETQYF.